These 18 T cell receptor beta chains were sequenced from one sample in a study of T cell repertoires in cytomegalovirus infection. In TCRdb, the reads were re-called with MiXCR into one record per CDR3 protein. This table holds hundreds of thousands of distinct CDR3 sequences, about a third found once. Their target antigens are unknown. Sequences were derived from cultured CD8+ T cells from PBMCs, sampled from culture after CMV antigen stimulation. The receptor set was obtained from a human donor in good health (CMV status not recorded). Some clones in this sample may be carry-over from other donors' samples.

The CDR3: CASSIDLETRWYEQFF. In DNA form, the CDR3 reads TGTGCCAGTAGTATAGATCTGGAGACCCGTTGGTATGAGCAGTTCTTC. The chain employs TRBV19 and TRBJ2-1; D unresolved. Trimming removed 0 bases at V and 8 bases at J, with 17 bases between. Germline V CDR1 and CDR2: LNHDA, SQIVND (reference sequence). The CDR3 spans 16 residues.

In its sample, this clonotype was seen a few times. The CDR3 loop is CANKGQYSNQPQHF. The DNA for the CDR3 is TGTGCCAATAAAGGACAGTATAGCAATCAGCCCCAGCATTTT. The rearrangement uses TRBV19 and TRBJ1-5; D may be TRBD1 (6 bases). The CDR3 contains 14 residues. Trimming stripped 10 bases from V and 0 bases from J, with 13 bases between. Germline loops: CDR1 LNHDA, CDR2 SQIVND (reference sequence).

In its sample, this clonotype was seen a few times. This chain connects TRBV12-3 or TRBV12-4 to TRBJ2-1; TRBD1 matches at 8 bases. V lost 6 bases and J lost 4; bases outside the gene matches: 8. The CDR3 loop spans 15 amino acids. CDR3: CASSYQQGVYNEQFF. The CDR3 DNA reads as TGTGCCAGCAGCTATCAACAGGGGGTTTACAATGAGCAGTTCTTC.

This clonotype was observed a handful of times. Here the CDR3 reads CASSHYTGDNEQFF. The CDR3 coding sequence is TGTGCCAGCAGCCACTACACGGGCGACAATGAGCAGTTCTTC. The chain is built from TRBV7-2 and TRBJ2-1; no reliable D call. The CDR3 extends over 14 amino acids. Per germline, CDR1 SGHTA and CDR2 FQGNSA. Trimming cost V 5 bases and J 5 bases, with 13 bases left between them.

This clonotype has just a few counts. This chain uses TRBV19 with TRBJ1-1; the D is unclear. V was trimmed by 3 bases and J by 3 bases, leaving 11 bases between them. CDR1 and CDR2 from the germline V gene are LNHDA and SQIVND (reference sequence). This CDR3 has 14 amino acids. CDR3 nucleotides: TGTGCCAGTAGTATTACCGGGAGGGACACTGAAGCTTTCTTT. Protein sequence: CASSITGRDTEAFF.

The V call is TRBV6-5, the J call TRBJ2-7; 12 nucleotides align to TRBD1. J was trimmed by 5 bases and V by 5 bases; bases with no gene match: 13. The CDR3 runs 17 residues. CDR1 and CDR2 from the germline V gene are MNHEY and SVGAGI. The CDR3, as DNA: TGTGCCAGCAGTCCAAGCCATTGGGACAGGGGGCGCGACGAGCAGTACTTC. It translates to CASSPSHWDRGRDEQYF.

The V call is TRBV6-1, the J call TRBJ1-2; D uncertain. Germline V lookup: CDR1 MNHNS, CDR2 SASEGT. This CDR3 is built from 16 residues. V lost 2 bases and J 8 bases, leaving 21 bases between the germline ends. The DNA for the CDR3 is TGTGCCAGCAGTGAAAAAGAGACGATCCGGTCAAAAGGCTACACCTTC. Translation gives CASSEKETIRSKGYTF.

The CDR3 nucleotides read TGTGCCAGCAGCCCAGCCCCCTCTGGGTACGAGCAGTACGTC. Translated, it gives CASSPAPSGYEQYV. The chain recombines TRBV9 with TRBJ2-7; D gene uncertain. Per the germline V gene, CDR1 is SGDLS and CDR2 is YYNGEE. V was trimmed by 4 bases and J by 4 bases, leaving 15 bases between them. The CDR3 spans 14 residues.

This clonotype was recorded only once. The V gene is TRBV19, the J gene TRBJ1-6, with D possibly TRBD1 on 6 matching bases. The CDR3 totals 16 residues. Trimming took 3 bases from V and 7 from J, leaving 16 bases between them. In germline, CDR1 is LNHDA, CDR2 SQIVND (reference sequence). The CDR3 DNA reads TGTGCCAGTAGTATGAAACAGGGCGTTCCAAATTCACCCCTCCACTTT. The encoded protein is CASSMKQGVPNSPLHF.

V and J are TRBV7-9 and TRBJ1-6; D is perhaps TRBD1 (6 bases). V lost 4 bases, J lost 9 bases, and 19 bases lay in between. CDR1 and CDR2 (germline): SEHNR, FQNEAQ (reference sequence). This CDR3 is built from 16 residues. The DNA of the CDR3 is TGTGCCAGCAGCTCGAGGGACGGGGGGCTCTCTTCACCCCTCCACTTT. Translating it yields CASSSRDGGLSSPLHF.

The chain links TRBV7-6 to TRBJ2-3; D could derive from TRBD1 or TRBD2 (5 bases each). V was pared by 3 bases and J by 2 bases, with 18 bases between. This CDR3 is built from 17 residues. Germline CDR1 is SGHVS and CDR2 is FNYEAQ. The CDR3 here is CASSFLAGQGNTDTQYF. CDR3 sequence (DNA): TGTGCCAGCAGCTTTTTGGCGGGTCAGGGAAACACAGATACGCAGTATTTT.

This clonotype was detected many times. The J gene is TRBJ1-2, the V gene TRBV12-3 or TRBV12-4, with TRBD1 matching 8 bases. Trimming removed 6 bases from V and 0 bases from J; junction bases left unmatched: 18. CDR3 length: 19 amino acids. The CDR3 here is CASRGWDRILPKPNYGYTF. The CDR3 coding sequence is TGTGCCAGCAGGGGCTGGGACAGGATTTTACCGAAGCCTAACTATGGCTACACCTTC.

This chain connects TRBV14 to TRBJ2-2; maybe TRBD1 (6 bases). This CDR3 has 14 amino acids. Trimming left V 3 bases short and J 4 bases short, with 9 bases between. Germline loops: CDR1 SGHDN, CDR2 FVKESK. In DNA form, the CDR3 reads TGTGCCAGCAGCCACTACAGGGTCACCGGGGAGCTGTTTTTT. Protein sequence: CASSHYRVTGELFF.

The table lists this clonotype with a few counts. The chain joins TRBV15 to TRBJ2-7; 11 bases align to TRBD2. The trim removed 0 bases at V and 4 bases at J, leaving 5 bases unmatched. Germline CDR1 and CDR2: LNHNV and YYDKDF (reference sequence). The CDR3 covers 16 residues. For the CDR3, the DNA is TGTGCCACCAGCAGAGATAGGACTAGCGGGCCTTACGAGCAGTACGTC. This codes for CATSRDRTSGPYEQYV.

As regards this clonotype: This may come from a read error, since a much larger clone is one base off. The chain couples TRBV12-3 or TRBV12-4 to TRBJ1-2, with D hard to call. V was cut by 4 bases and J by 3 bases, with 9 bases left in between. The CDR3 has 13 amino acids. CDR3 coding DNA: TGTGCCAGCAGTTCAGCGTCGGACTATGGCTACACCTTC. Translating it yields CASSSASDYGYTF.

The chain combines TRBV7-9 with TRBJ2-1, with a tentative D call TRBD1 (6 bases). V lost 0 bases and J lost 5, with 17 bases in between. This CDR3 region has 17 residues. In germline, CDR1 is SEHNR, CDR2 FQNEAQ (reference sequence). The CDR3, as DNA: TGTGCCAGCAGCTTAGCGAGGGATAGGGGGAAGGACAATGAGCAGTTCTTC. Protein product: CASSLARDRGKDNEQFF.

In this sample, this clonotype turned up a few times. The chain carries TRBV14 and TRBJ2-1; 11 nucleotides agree with TRBD1. Germline-derived CDR1 and CDR2 are SGHDN and FVKESK. This CDR3 is built from 15 residues. V was clipped by 3 bases and J by 7 bases; unmatched bases: 5. The CDR3 sequence is CASSQVDRGLNEQFF. CDR3 in DNA: TGTGCCAGCAGCCAGGTGGACAGGGGGCTTAATGAGCAGTTCTTC. Full variable domain (missing parts from reference TRBV14 and TRBJ2-1): EAGVTQFPSHSVIEKGQTVTLRCDPISGHDNLYWYRRVMGKEIKFLLHFVKESKQDESGMPNNRFLAERTGGTYSTLKVQPAELEDSGVYFCASSQVDRGLNEQFFGPGTRLTVL.

This rearrangement joins TRBV7-9 to TRBJ2-5; D gene ambiguous. This CDR3 has 13 residues. CDR1 is SEHNR, CDR2 FQNEAQ, per germline (reference sequence). V lost 4 bases, J lost 1 base, and 7 bases lay in between. CDR3 loop: CASSSASQETQYF. The CDR3 DNA reads TGTGCCAGCAGCTCTGCCTCCCAAGAGACCCAGTACTTC.